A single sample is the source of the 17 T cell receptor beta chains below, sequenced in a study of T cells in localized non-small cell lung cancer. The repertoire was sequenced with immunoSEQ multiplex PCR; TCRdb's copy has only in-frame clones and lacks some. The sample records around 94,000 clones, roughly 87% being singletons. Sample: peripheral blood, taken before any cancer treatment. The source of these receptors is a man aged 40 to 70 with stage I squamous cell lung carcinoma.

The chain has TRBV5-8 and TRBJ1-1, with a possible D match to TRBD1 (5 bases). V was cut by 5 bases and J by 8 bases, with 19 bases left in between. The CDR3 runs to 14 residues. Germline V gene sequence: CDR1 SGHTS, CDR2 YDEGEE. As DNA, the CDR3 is TGTGCCAGCAGTTTTTTGGGGGGGTCATCCGAAGCTTTCTTT. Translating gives CASSFLGGSSEAFF.

The CDR3 DNA reads as TGCGCCAGCAGCCAAGATCCGGGAGGTGATGAAAAACTGTTTTTT. It codes for CASSQDPGGDEKLFF. The genes are TRBV4-1 and TRBJ1-4; D gene uncertain. This CDR3 comprises 15 residues. CDR1 and CDR2 from the germline V gene are MGHRA and YSYEKL. Trimming took off 0 bases at V and 6 bases at J, with 11 bases between the two ends.

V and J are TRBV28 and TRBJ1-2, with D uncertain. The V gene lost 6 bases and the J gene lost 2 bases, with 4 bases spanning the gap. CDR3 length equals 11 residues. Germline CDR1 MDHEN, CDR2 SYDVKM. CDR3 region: CASRFNYGYTF. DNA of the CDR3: TGTGCCAGCAGGTTCAACTATGGCTACACCTTC.

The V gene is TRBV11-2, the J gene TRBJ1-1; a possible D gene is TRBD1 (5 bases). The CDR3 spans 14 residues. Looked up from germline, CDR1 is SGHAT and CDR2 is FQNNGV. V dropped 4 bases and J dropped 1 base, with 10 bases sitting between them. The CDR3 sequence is CASSYLDKNTEAFF. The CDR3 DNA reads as TGTGCCAGCAGCTACTTGGACAAGAACACTGAAGCTTTCTTT.

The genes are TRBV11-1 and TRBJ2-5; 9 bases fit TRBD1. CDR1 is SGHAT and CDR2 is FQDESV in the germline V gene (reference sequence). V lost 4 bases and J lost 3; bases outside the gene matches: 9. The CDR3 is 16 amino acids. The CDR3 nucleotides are TGTGCCAGCAGCTATGTCCCGGGACAGGGAAAAGAGACCCAGTACTTC. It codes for CASSYVPGQGKETQYF.

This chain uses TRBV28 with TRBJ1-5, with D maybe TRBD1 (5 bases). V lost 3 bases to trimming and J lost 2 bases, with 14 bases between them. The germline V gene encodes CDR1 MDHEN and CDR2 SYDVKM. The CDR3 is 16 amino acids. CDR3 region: CASSLSGNYGNQPQHF. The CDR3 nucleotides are TGTGCCAGCAGTTTGTCAGGGAATTACGGCAATCAGCCCCAGCATTTT. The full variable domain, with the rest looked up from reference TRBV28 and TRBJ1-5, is DVKVTQSSRYLVKRTGEKVFLECVQDMDHENMFWYRQDPGLGLRLIYFSYDVKMKEKGDIPEGYSVSREKKERFSLILESASTNQTSMYLCASSLSGNYGNQPQHFGDGTRLSIL.

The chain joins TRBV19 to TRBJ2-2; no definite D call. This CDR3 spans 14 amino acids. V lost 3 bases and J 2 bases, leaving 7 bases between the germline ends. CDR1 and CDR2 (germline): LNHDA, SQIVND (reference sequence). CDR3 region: CASSMSGNTGELFF. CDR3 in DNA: TGTGCCAGTAGTATGAGTGGAAACACCGGGGAGCTGTTTTTT.

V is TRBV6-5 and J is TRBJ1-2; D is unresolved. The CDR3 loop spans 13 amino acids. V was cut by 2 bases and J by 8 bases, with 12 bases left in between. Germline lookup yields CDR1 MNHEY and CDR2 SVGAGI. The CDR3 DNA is TGTGCCAGCAGTTACAGGGCGTCGGTGGGCTACACCTTC. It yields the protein CASSYRASVGYTF.

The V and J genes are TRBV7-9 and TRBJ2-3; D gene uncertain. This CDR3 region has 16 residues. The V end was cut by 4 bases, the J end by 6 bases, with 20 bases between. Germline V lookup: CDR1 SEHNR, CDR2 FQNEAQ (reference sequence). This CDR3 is CASSSREQQFLDTQYF. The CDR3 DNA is TGTGCCAGCAGCTCCCGCGAACAGCAATTCTTGGATACGCAGTATTTT.

The CDR3 coding sequence is TGTGCCAGCAGCTTAGCACCAGCTAACTATGGCTACACCTTC. This sequence encodes CASSLAPANYGYTF. This sequence joins TRBV11-2 and TRBJ1-2; D unclear. Between the trimmed V and J ends, which lost 1 base and 0 bases, there was a span of 6 bases. The CDR3 is 14 amino acids. CDR1 is SGHAT, CDR2 FQNNGV, per germline.

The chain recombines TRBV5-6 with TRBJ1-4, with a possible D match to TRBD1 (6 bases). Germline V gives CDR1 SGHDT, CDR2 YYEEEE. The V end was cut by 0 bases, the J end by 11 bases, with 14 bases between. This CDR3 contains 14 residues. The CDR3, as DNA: TGTGCCAGCAGCTTGGACAGGGACGCAGGGAAACTGTTTTTT. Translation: CASSLDRDAGKLFF. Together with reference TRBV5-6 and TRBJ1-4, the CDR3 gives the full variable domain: DAGVTQSPTHLIKTRGQQVTLRCSPKSGHDTVSWYQQALGQGPQFIFQYYEEEERQRGNFPDRFSGHQFPNYSSELNVNALLLGDSALYLCASSLDRDAGKLFFGSGTQLSVL.

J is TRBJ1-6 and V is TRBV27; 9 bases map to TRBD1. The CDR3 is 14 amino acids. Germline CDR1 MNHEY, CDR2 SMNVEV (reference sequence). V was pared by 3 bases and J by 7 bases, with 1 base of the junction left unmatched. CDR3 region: CASSFDRGNSPLHF. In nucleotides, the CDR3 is TGTGCCAGCAGTTTTGACAGGGGGAATTCACCCCTCCACTTT.

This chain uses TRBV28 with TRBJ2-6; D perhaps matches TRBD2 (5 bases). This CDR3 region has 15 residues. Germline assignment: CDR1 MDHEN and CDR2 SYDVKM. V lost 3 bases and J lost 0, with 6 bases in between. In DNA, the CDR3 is TGTGCCAGCAGTTTTAGCGCCTCTGGGGCCAACGTCCTGACTTTC. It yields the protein CASSFSASGANVLTF.

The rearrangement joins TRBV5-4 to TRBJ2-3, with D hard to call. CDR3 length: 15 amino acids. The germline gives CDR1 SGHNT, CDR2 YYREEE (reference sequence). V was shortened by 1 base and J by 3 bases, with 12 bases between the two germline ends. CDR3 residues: CASSLMSGYTDTQYF. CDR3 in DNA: TGTGCCAGCAGCTTGATGTCAGGATATACAGATACGCAGTATTTT.

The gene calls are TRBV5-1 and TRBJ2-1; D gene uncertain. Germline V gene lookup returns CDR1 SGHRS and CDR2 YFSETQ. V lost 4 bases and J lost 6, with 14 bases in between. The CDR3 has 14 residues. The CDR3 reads CASSATLVGNEQFF. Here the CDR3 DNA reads TGCGCCAGCAGCGCCACTCTGGTCGGCAATGAGCAGTTCTTC.

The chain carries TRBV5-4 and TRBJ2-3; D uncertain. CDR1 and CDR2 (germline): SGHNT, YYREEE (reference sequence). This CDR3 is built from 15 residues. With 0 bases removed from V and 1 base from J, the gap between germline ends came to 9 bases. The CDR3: CASSLERSRTDTQYF. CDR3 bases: TGTGCCAGCAGCTTGGAGAGGTCTCGCACAGATACGCAGTATTTT.

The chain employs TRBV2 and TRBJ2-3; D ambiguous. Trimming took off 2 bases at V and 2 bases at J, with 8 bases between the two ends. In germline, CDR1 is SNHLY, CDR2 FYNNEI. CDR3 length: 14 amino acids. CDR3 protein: CASSERATTDTQYF. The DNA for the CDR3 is TGTGCCAGCAGTGAACGGGCTACCACAGATACGCAGTATTTT. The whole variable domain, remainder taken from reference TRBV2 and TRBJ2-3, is EPEVTQTPSHQVTQMGQEVILRCVPISNHLYFYWYRQILGQKVEFLVSFYNNEISEKSEIFDDQFSVERPDGSNFTLKIRSTKLEDSAMYFCASSERATTDTQYFGPGTRLTVL.